The subject of this entry is one T cell receptor (beta chain). The data are from a study of blood T cell repertoires in COVID-19. In the original processing: Reference gene primer amplification in the assay estimated nucleated cell counts. Using immunoSEQ multiplex PCR, the repertoire was profiled, and TCRdb retains in-frame clones only, with some absent. That table supplies the V and J calls and clone size; D and trimming were determined from the DNA. The sample yields 80,000 to 95,000 clones, roughly three quarters seen once. The sequence came from a woman of 80 years or more with acute or convalescent COVID-19. Sample: peripheral blood.

The CDR3: CASSLRTSGEQFF. Written as DNA, the CDR3 is TGTGCCAGCAGCCTTCGGACTAGCGGTGAGCAGTTCTTC. This sequence joins TRBV11-3 and TRBJ2-1; 10 nucleotides match TRBD2. From germline, CDR1 is SGHNT and CDR2 YENEEA. V lost 5 bases to trimming and J lost 9 bases; unmatched junction nucleotides: 4. The CDR3 spans 13 residues.